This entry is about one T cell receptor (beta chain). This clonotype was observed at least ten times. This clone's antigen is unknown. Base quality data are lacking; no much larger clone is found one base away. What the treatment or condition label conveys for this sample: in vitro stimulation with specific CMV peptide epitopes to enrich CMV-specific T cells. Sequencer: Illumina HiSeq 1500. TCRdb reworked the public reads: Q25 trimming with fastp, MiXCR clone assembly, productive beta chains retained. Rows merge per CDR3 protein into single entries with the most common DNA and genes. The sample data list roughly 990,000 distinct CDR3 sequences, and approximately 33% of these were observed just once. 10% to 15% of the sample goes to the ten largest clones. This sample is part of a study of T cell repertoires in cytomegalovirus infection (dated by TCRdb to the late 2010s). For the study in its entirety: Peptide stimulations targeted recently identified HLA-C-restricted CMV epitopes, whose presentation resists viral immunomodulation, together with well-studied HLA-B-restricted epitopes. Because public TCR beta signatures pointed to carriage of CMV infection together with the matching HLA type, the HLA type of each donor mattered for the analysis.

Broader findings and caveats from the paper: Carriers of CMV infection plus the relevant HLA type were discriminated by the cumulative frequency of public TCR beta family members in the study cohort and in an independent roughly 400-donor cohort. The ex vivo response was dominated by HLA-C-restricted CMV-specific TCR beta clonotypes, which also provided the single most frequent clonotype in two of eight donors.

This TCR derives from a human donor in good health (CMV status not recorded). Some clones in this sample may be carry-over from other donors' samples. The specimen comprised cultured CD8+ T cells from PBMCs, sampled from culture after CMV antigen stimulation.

The nucleotide sequence is given as TGTGCCAGCAGCTTAGAGTTCCAGCATTTT. This is translated as CASSLEFQHF. The chain is encoded by TRBV7-2 joined to TRBJ1-5; the D gene is not confidently resolved. The CDR3 sequence holds 10 residues, the cysteine and phenylalanine included. Only the CDR3 DNA is retained, 30 bases long and in frame from the first base. The germline V gene yields SGHTA for CDR1 and FQGNSA for CDR2. V is shortened by 1 base, J by 12 bases, and the region joining them spans 4 bases.